The source of this T cell receptor (beta chain) is a study of blood T cell repertoires in COVID-19. For the study at large: Acute and convalescent COVID-19 samples came from the United States, Italy and Spain. The cDNA or gDNA used as material had been derived from T cells, B-cell-depleted T cells, or PBMCs.

TCRdb's table, derived via immunoSEQ multiplex PCR, lists solely in-frame clones and lacks some. Of about 230,000 clones listed, around four fifths are singletons. The CDR3 consists of 17 residues. Trimming took 5 bases from V and 1 from J, leaving 17 bases between them. From germline, CDR1 is KGHDR and CDR2 SFDVKD. The J gene is TRBJ1-5, the V gene TRBV24-1; no clear D. The receptor was isolated from a woman in her sixties or seventies with active or convalescent COVID-19. Sequences were obtained from peripheral blood. CDR3 loop: CATSAGGSRGSNQPQHF. CDR3 nucleotide sequence: TGTGCCACCAGTGCCGGAGGGAGCCGAGGGAGCAATCAGCCCCAGCATTTT.